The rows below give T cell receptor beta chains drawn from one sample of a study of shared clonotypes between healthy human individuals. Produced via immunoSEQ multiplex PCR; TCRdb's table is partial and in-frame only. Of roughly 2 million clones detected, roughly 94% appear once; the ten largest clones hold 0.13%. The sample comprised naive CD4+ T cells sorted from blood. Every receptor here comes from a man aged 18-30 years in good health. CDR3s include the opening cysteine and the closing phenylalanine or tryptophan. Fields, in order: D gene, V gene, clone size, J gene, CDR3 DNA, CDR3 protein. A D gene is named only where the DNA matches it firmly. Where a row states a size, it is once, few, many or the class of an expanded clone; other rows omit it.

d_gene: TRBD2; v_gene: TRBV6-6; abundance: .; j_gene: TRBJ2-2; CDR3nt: TGTGCCAGCAGTCGGACTAGAAACACCGGGGAGCTGTTTTTT; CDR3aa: CASSRTRNTGELFF
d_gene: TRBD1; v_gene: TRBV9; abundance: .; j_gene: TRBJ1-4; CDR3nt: TGTGCCAGCAGCCGACAGGGCAGTGAAAAACTGTTTTTT; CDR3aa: CASSRQGSEKLFF
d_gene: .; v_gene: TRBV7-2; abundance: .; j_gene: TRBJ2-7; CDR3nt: TGTGCCAGCAGCTTAGACCATACCTACGAGCAGTACTTC; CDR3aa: CASSLDHTYEQYF
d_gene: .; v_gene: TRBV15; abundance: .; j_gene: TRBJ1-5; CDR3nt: TGTGCCACCAGCAGTGGGGGGCGAGGGAGCAATCAGCCCCAGCATTTT; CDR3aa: CATSSGGRGSNQPQHF
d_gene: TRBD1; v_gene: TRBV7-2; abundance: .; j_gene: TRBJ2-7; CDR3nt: TGTGCCAGCAGCCTCGACAGGGTGTCATCCGAGCAGTACTTC; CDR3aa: CASSLDRVSSEQYF
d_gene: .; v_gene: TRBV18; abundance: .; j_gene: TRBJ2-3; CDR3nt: TGTGCCAGCTCCGAAGACAGCACAGATACGCAGTATTTT; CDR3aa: CASSEDSTDTQYF
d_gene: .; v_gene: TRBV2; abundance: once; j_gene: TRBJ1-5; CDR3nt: TGTGCCAGCAGAGACCCAGTAGAAAATCAGCCCCAGCATTTT; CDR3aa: CASRDPVENQPQHF
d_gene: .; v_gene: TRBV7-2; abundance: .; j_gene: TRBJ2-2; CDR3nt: TGTGCCAGCAGCTTAATATCCGGCCCCGGGGAGCTGTTTTTT; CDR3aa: CASSLISGPGELFF
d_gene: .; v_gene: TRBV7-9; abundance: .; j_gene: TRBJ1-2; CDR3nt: TGTGCCAGCAGCTTAGACCTGGACTATGGCTACACCTTC; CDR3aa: CASSLDLDYGYTF
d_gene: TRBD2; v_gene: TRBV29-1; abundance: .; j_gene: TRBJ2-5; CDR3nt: TGCAGCGTTGATAGTCCCCGGGGGGGATTAGAGACCCAGTACTTC; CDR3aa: CSVDSPRGGLETQYF
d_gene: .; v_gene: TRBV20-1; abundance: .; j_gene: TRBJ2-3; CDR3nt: TGCAGCCGGGGAGAGGCAGATACGCAGTATTTT; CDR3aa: CSRGEADTQYF